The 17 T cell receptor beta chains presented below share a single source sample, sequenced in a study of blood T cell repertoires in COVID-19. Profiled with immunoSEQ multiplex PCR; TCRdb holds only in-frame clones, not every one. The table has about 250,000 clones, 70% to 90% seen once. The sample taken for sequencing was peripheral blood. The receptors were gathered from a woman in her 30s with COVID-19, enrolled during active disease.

The CDR3 DNA is TGTGCCAGTAGTCCGTGGACAGGAGCGAACACCGGGGAGCTGTTTTTT. Amino acid sequence: CASSPWTGANTGELFF. This chain uses TRBV19 with TRBJ2-2; 7 bases align to TRBD1. V lost 5 bases, J lost 0 bases, and 6 bases stayed unmatched. The CDR3 contains 16 residues. From germline, CDR1 is LNHDA and CDR2 SQIVND (reference sequence).

The CDR3 sequence is CASSLEGTSGPNTGELFF. The DNA for the CDR3 is TGTGCCAGCAGCTTGGAGGGGACTAGCGGACCGAACACCGGGGAGCTGTTTTTT. The V call is TRBV7-8, the J call TRBJ2-2; TRBD2 matches at 11 bases. The germline CDR1 and CDR2 sequences are SGHVS and FQNEAQ. The CDR3 has 18 residues. V was pared by 3 bases and J by 0 bases, with 6 bases of the junction left unmatched.

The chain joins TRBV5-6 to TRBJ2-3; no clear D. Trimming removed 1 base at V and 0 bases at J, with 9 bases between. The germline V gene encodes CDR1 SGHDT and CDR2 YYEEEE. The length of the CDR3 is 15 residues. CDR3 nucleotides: TGTGCCAGCAGCTTGCTCGCGCCCAGCACAGATACGCAGTATTTT. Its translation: CASSLLAPSTDTQYF.

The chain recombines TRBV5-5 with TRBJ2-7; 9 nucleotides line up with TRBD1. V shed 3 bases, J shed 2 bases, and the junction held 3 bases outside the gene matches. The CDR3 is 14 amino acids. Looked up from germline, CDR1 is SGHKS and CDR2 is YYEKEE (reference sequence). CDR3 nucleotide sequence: TGTGCCAGCAGCTCCGGGACAGGGACCTACGAGCAGTACTTC. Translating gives CASSSGTGTYEQYF. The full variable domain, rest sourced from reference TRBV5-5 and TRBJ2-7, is DAGVTQSPTHLIKTRGQQVTLRCSPISGHKSVSWYQQVLGQGPQFIFQYYEKEERGRGNFPDRFSARQFPNYSSELNVNALLLGDSALYLCASSSGTGTYEQYFGPGTRLTVT.

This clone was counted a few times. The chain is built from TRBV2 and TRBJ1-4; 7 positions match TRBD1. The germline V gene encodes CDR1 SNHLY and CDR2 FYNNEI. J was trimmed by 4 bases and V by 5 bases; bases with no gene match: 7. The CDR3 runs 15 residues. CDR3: CASSPNRQGNEKLFF. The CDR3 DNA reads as TGTGCCAGCAGTCCCAATCGACAGGGTAATGAAAAACTGTTTTTT.

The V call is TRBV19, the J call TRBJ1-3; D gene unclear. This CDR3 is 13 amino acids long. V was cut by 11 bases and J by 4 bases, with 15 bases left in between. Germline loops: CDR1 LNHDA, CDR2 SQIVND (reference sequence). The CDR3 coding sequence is TGTGCCTCCGGGCGGGGTCCGGGAAACACCATATATTTT. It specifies CASGRGPGNTIYF.

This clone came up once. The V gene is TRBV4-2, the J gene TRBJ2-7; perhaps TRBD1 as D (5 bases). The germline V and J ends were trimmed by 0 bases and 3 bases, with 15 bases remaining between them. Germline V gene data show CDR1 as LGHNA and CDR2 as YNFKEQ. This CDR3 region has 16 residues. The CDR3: CASSQDGASGYYEQYF. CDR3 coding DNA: TGTGCCAGCAGCCAAGATGGGGCTAGTGGATACTACGAGCAGTACTTC.

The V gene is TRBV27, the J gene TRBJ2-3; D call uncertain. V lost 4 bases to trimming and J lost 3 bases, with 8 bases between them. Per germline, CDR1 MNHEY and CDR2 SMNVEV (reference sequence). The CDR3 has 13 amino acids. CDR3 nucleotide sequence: TGTGCCAGCAGTTGGGCTCTGACAGATACGCAGTATTTT. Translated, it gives CASSWALTDTQYF.

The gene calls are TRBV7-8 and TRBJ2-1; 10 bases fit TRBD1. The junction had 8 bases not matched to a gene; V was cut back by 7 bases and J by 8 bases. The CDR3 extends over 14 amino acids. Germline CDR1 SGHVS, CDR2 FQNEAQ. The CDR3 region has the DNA TGTGCCAGCAAGGGGGACAGGGGTGGGTATGAGCAGTTCTTC. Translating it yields CASKGDRGGYEQFF. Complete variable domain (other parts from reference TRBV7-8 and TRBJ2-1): GAGVSQSPRYKVAKRGQDVALRCDPISGHVSLFWYQQALGQGPEFLTYFQNEAQLDKSGLPSDRFFAERPEGSVSTLKIQRTQQEDSAVYLCASKGDRGGYEQFFGPGTRLTVL.

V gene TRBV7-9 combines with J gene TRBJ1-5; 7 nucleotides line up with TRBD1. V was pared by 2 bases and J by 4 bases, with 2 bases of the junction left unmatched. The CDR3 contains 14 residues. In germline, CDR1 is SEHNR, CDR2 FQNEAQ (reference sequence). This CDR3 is CASSLQGENQPQHF. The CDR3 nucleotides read TGTGCCAGCAGCTTACAGGGGGAGAATCAGCCCCAGCATTTT. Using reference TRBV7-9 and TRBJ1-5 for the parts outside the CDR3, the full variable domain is DTGVSQNPRHKITKRGQNVTFRCDPISEHNRLYWYRQTLGQGPEFLTYFQNEAQLEKSRLLSDRFSAERPKGSFSTLEIQRTEQGDSAMYLCASSLQGENQPQHFGDGTRLSIL.

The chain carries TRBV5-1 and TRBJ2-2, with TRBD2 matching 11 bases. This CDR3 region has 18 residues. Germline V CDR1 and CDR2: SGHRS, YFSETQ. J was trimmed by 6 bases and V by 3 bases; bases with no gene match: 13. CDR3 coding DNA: TGCGCCAGCAGCTCCATCAATAGCGGGGGGGCAAACGCCGGGGAGCTGTTTTTT. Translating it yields CASSSINSGGANAGELFF.

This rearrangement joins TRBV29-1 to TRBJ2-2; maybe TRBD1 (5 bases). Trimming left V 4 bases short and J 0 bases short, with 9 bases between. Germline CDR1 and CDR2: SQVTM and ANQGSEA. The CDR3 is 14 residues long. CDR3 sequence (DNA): TGCAGCGTTGCAGGCAGGGCGAACACCGGGGAGCTGTTTTTT. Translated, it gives CSVAGRANTGELFF.

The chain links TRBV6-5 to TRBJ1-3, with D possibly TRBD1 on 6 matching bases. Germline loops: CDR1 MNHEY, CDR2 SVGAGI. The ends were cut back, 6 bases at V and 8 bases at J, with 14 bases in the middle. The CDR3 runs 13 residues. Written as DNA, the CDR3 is TGTGCCAGCAGAGGGGGAGTTAGGGACACCATATATTTT. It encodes CASRGGVRDTIYF.

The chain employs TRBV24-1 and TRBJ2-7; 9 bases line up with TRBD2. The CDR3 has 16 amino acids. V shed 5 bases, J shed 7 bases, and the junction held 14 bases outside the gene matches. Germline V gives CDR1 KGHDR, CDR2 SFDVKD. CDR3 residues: CATSAHPSGTFWEQYV. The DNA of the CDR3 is TGTGCCACCAGTGCCCACCCTAGCGGGACCTTCTGGGAGCAGTACGTC.

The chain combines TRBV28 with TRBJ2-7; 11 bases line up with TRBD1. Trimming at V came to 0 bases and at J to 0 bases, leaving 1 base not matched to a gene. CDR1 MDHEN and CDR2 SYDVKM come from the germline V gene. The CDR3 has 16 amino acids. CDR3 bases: TGTGCCAGCAGTTTATGGGGACAGGGGGGCTCCTACGAGCAGTACTTC. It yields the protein CASSLWGQGGSYEQYF.

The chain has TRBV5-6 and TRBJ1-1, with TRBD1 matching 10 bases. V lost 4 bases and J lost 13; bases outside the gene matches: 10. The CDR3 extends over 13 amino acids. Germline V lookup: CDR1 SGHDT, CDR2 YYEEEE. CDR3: CASSPGQGLMGFF. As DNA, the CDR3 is TGTGCCAGCAGCCCGGGACAGGGGTTGATGGGTTTCTTT.

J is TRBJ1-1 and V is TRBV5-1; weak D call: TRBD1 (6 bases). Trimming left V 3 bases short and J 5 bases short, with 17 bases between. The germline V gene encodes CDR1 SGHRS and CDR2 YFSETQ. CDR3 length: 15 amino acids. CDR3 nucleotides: TGCGCCAGCAGCTATGCAGGGGCGAGAGATACTGAAGCTTTCTTT. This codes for CASSYAGARDTEAFF.